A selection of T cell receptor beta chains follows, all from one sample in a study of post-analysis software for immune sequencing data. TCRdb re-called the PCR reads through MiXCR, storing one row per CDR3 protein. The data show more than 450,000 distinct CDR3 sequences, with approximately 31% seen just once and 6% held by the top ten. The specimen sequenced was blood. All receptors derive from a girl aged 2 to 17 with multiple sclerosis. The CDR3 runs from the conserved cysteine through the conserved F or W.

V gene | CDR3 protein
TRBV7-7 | CASTTGAAGTGETQYF
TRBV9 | CASKRTALSTEAFF
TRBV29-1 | CSVEDPQGIDEKLFF
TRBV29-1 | CSRYPLRDEPSYEQYF
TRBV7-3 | CATAPGLGYNEQFF
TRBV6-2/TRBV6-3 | CASSYGTVSNQPQHF
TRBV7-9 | CASGLGSIRAYEQYF
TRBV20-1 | CSARDGTSGVVGYEQYF
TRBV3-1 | CASSLPGGVAAETQYF
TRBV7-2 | CASSTHSYGYTF
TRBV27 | CATETGEQETQYF
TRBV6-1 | CASSRRLAGARGADTQYF
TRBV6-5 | CASSSKDYGYTF
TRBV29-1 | CSVDGTGGHGYTF
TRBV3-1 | CASSRGTLTDTQYF
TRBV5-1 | CASSLVHSSSYNEQFF
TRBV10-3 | CAISERAGGNQPQHF
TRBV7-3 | CASSPTSGDSYNEQFF
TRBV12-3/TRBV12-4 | CASVISPGGLADTEAFF
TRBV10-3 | CAISDRNTEAFF
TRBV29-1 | CSVEDQAGRSGYTF
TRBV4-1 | CASSQGERGVGTGELFF
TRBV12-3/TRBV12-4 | CASPFRVAGAVTQYF
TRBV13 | CASSHAGQGTYEQYF
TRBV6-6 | CASSHNQNTEAFF
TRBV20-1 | CSAIGTSGVYNEQFF
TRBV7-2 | CASSFGSGSYGYTF
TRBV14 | CASSQEHSGHTDTQYF
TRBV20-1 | CSASRQGVGYTF
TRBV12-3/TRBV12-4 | CASSQGVPLTDTQYF
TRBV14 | CASSQAGVNTEAFF
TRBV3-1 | CASSPQRGWGRYEQYF
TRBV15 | CAIGLPYTGELFF
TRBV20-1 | CSARTSGGNPYEQYF
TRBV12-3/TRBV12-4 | CASRGFGANVLTF
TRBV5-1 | CASSLTGINQPQHF
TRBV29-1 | CSVEAGVSTDTQYF